This is a list of T cell receptor beta chains from one sample in a study of monozygotic twins with cystic fibrosis. TCRdb keeps only in-frame clones here, not all; method: immunoSEQ multiplex PCR. The table shows 9,500 to 10,000 clones, with 98% occurring only once. Sequencing used blood. These receptors were taken from a girl aged 2-10 years with cystic fibrosis. The CDR3 runs from the conserved cysteine through the conserved F or W. The order of the fields is D gene, J gene, V gene, CDR3 protein. The D gene is left open where the match is weak.

- TRBJ1-2 TRBV30 CAWSAGTFLGYTF
TRBD1 TRBJ1-1 TRBV4-1 CASSHAYTGGTEAFF
- TRBJ1-5 TRBV9 CASSAQGAEQPQHF
- TRBJ2-2 TRBV9 CASSPPNTGELFF
- TRBJ1-1 TRBV5-6 CASSWGPEGTEAFF
- TRBJ2-7 TRBV7-9 CASSSFGRVEQYF
- TRBJ2-1 TRBV5-1 CASSWQGSRLGNEQFF
- TRBJ1-1 TRBV5-6 CASSLDRFPEAFF
- TRBJ2-3 TRBV5-4 CASGLGDTQYF
TRBD2 TRBJ2-3 TRBV7-2 CASSLALRASGSDTQYF
- TRBJ2-7 TRBV27 CASSSYGTLPIEYF
TRBD2 TRBJ2-7 TRBV5-1 CASSLELPLTSGSYEQYF
- TRBJ1-1 TRBV7-3 CASSLSPSGLTEAFF
- TRBJ2-3 TRBV6-5 CASSYGVESDGDTQYF